This TCR beta chain was recorded in a study of shared clonotypes between healthy human individuals (dated by TCRdb to the early 2020s). For the study in its entirety: The cohort comprised two women and a few men aged 18 to 49 years. Per donor, three plates each were used for CD4 naive and CD4 memory, two for CD8 naive, and one for CD8 memory. The study deeply sequenced blood TCR repertoires of several healthy adults to estimate repertoire size and the extent of clonotype sharing between individuals. Libraries were prepared and TCR repertoires were sequenced by different laboratories using diverse techniques, in order to increase sequencing depth and limit assay-specific biases. Each donor's leukapheresis produced roughly between roughly 0.85 and 9.5 billion PBMCs. What the work shows at the level of the full study, not this receptor alone: Even with the large sequencing depth, rarefaction of the sorted-subset datasets indicated that sequencing was incomplete. Pairwise subsampling led to the expectation that sequencing depth would affect the degree of clonotype sharing among donors. Higher generation probabilities were observed for clonotypes shared by all four sorted-subset donors than for non-shared clonotypes. Sampling was restricted to blood, and TCR repertoires in tissue are likely to differ from TCR repertoires in blood. The small number of donors limited the genetic and exposure-history diversity represented. Sharing across a few donors was observed for 4.5% to 6.5% of naive CD4, around 3.5% of naive CD8, over 2% of memory CD4, and roughly 0.43% of memory CD8 clonotypes. Estimated clonotype richness was generally larger for naive than for memory subsets.

Donors were healthy HIV-negative adults with no recently reported acute infections or vaccinations. All donors were Caucasian adults living in Nashville, Tennessee, USA. Magnetic negative selection was used to enrich CD4+ T cells, after which naive cells were positively selected on CD45RA and the negative fraction became the memory subset. After blood collection by leukapheresis, PBMCs were isolated using Ficoll-Histopaque density gradient centrifugation and then cryopreserved in the vapor phase of liquid nitrogen. Analytical flow cytometry was used to check the purity and quantity of each magnetically sorted T cell population. Each sorted fraction had its genomic DNA isolated and then quantified by UV absorbance on a Nanodrop 2000c. Using the deep immunoSEQ assay, multiplex PCR amplified TCR CDR3 regions from genomic DNA. For each cell subset, the extracted genomic DNA was distributed evenly across all wells of several immunoSEQ 96-well plates, and each plate served as one replicate. For sorted subsets, roughly 200 ng of genomic DNA, equivalent to 25,000 to 35,000 T cell genomes, went into each replicate PCR. Purified libraries were quantified with a Qubit 3.0 fluorometer, sized on a Bioanalyzer 2100, and re-quantified with the KAPA Library Quantification kit. Each immunoSEQ 96-well plate was sequenced on its own single-read 150-cycle Illumina NextSeq 550 flow cell. As for the original processing: Because the immunoSEQ output included only junctional sequences and no quality scores, the filtering could not be the same as the filtering used for full-length reads. To assign V/J genes and CDR3, sequences were annotated using PyIR, a Python wrapper for IgBLAST v1.9, with IMGT germline references. Any read was removed if the V/J assignment was weak (E-value above 1e-6), the CDR3 was missing, or the read contained stop codons, out-of-frame junctions, or ambiguous translated residues. V3J clonotypes were defined as sequences sharing an identical inferred V gene, J gene, and CDR3 amino acid sequence. Percentage overlap between repertoires was computed as shared unique clonotypes divided by the size of the smaller repertoire. Repertoire richness was assessed with RTK rarefaction, the Chao1 estimator, and Recon v2.1 estimates of unobserved clonotypes. Generation probabilities were computed with OLGA for all TCRbeta clonotypes obtained by the gDNA method from several donors. Imported from immuneACCESS, the table was reduced by TCRdb to in-frame sequences with V and J called. These copies leave out some clones; in studies compared against another copy, an unresolved V gene accounts for under half, and the cause of the remainder is not known. For V, J and clone size, that table is used; D and trimming come from the DNA. Here the sample has approximately 320,000 clones; around two thirds occur a single time. About 9.3% of the sample rests with the top ten.

With respect to this clone: Its antigen is still unknown. Base qualities are not at hand, and no much larger clone is one base apart.

V is shortened by 2 bases, J by 2 bases, and the region joining them spans 13 bases. Counted from cysteine to phenylalanine, this CDR3 has 15 amino acids. The DNA shown is the 45-base CDR3, in frame from base 1. From the germline V gene (reference sequence), CDR1 is GTSNPN and CDR2 is SVGIG. The receptor's source is a man aged 25 to 40 in good health. Material: memory CD4+ T cells sorted from blood. The sample's cell subset or site, from its label and the paper: CD45RA-negative fraction. This chain is built from TRBV30 and TRBJ1-3; a confident D gene designation cannot be given. The bases read TGTGCCTGGAGTAACTTCCGGTCTACTGGAAACACCATATATTTT. The resulting protein is CAWSNFRSTGNTIYF.